The 17 T cell receptor beta chains in this list originate from one sample, sequenced in a study of T cells after yellow fever vaccination. Via MiXCR, TCRdb re-called the 5' RACE reads, giving one row per CDR3 protein. Of some 350,000 distinct CDR3 sequences listed, about 4% are singletons. The sequencing used PBMCs, collected 5 days after the yellow fever booster vaccination. The receptors derive from a man aged 18 to 30 who received the YFV17D yellow fever vaccine.

This clonotype was counted between two and nine times. J is TRBJ1-1 and V is TRBV5-6, with TRBD1 matching over 7 bases. J lost 5 bases, V lost 4 bases, and 14 bases had no gene match. Per the germline V gene, CDR1 is SGHDT and CDR2 is YYEEEE. The CDR3 totals 16 residues. The CDR3 reads CASSRGGGREETEAFF. CDR3 nucleotides: TGTGCCAGCAGCCGAGGGGGCGGCAGGGAAGAAACTGAAGCTTTCTTT.

Only a few counts were recorded for this clonotype. V and J are TRBV21-1 and TRBJ2-1. TRBV21-1 is assigned pseudogene status. The CDR3 is 19 amino acids. CDR3 sequence: CASSKALGFVGRSYNEQFF. The CDR3 nucleotides read TGTGCCAGCAGCAAAGCCCTCGGTTTTGTTGGGCGCTCCTACAATGAGCAGTTCTTC.

This clonotype has ten or more counts. The J gene is TRBJ1-2, the V gene TRBV20-1; D possibly corresponds to TRBD1 (5 bases). From germline, CDR1 is DFQATT and CDR2 SNEGSKA (reference sequence). The CDR3 is 12 amino acids. V shed 5 bases and J shed 5 bases, with 12 bases lying between them. CDR3 DNA: TGCAGTGCTGGGGACCAACCTTATGGCTACACCTTC. This encodes CSAGDQPYGYTF.

This clonotype was observed a handful of times. J is TRBJ2-4 and V is TRBV7-2; 11 bases are shared with TRBD2. V lost 1 base and J lost 8; bases outside the gene matches: 4. Germline values: CDR1 SGHTA, CDR2 FQGNSA. The CDR3 is 15 amino acids. The CDR3 nucleotides are TGTGCCAGCAGCTTAGAGCCTAGCGGGGGGTACATTCAGTACTTC. Its translation: CASSLEPSGGYIQYF.

The chain uses TRBV24-1 and TRBJ2-1; a possible D gene is TRBD1 (6 bases). The CDR3 sequence is 18 residues long. V was pared by 4 bases and J by 0 bases, with 18 bases between. CDR1 and CDR2 from the germline V gene are KGHDR and SFDVKD. The CDR3 reads CATSDPSPGHNSYNEQFF. The CDR3 DNA reads TGTGCCACCAGTGACCCCTCACCGGGACACAACTCCTACAATGAGCAGTTCTTC.

This clonotype was observed a few times. The CDR3 loop reads CASSFFGDRAFF. CDR3 DNA sequence: TGTGCCAGCAGTTTTTTTGGGGACAGGGCTTTCTTT. The rearrangement links TRBV5-6 to TRBJ1-1; 8 nucleotides align to TRBD1. The CDR3 length is 12 residues. Trimming removed 5 bases from V and 11 bases from J; junction bases left unmatched: 8. Germline CDR1 is SGHDT and CDR2 is YYEEEE.

V gene TRBV4-1 combines with J gene TRBJ2-3, with 11 bases that match TRBD2. The CDR3 is 12 residues long. J was trimmed by 5 bases and V by 10 bases; bases with no gene match: 2. Germline V gives CDR1 MGHRA, CDR2 YSYEKL. CDR3 loop: CATGLAVDTQYF. DNA for the CDR3: TGCGCCACGGGACTAGCGGTAGATACGCAGTATTTT.

This clonotype has at least ten counts. The V and J genes are TRBV28 and TRBJ2-7; D is ambiguous. Deletions cut 4 bases from V and 0 bases from J, with 13 bases between. CDR3 length equals 15 residues. The germline V gene encodes CDR1 MDHEN and CDR2 SYDVKM. DNA for the CDR3: TGTGCCAGCAGTTCCAGGTACAGCCCCTCCTACGAGCAGTACGTC. Translated: CASSSRYSPSYEQYV.

The rearrangement joins TRBV24-1 to TRBJ2-3; the D gene is possibly TRBD1 (5 bases). This CDR3 region has 15 residues. The V and J ends lost 2 bases and 4 bases respectively, with 12 bases between them. From germline, CDR1 is KGHDR and CDR2 SFDVKD. CDR3 amino acids: CATSDSKTGSDTQYF. CDR3 nucleotide sequence: TGTGCCACCAGTGATTCTAAAACAGGCTCAGATACGCAGTATTTT.

This clonotype was seen more than once but under ten times. The chain employs TRBV12-3 or TRBV12-4 and TRBJ1-5; D call uncertain. The V gene lost 6 bases and the J gene lost 3 bases, with 12 bases spanning the gap. The CDR3 has 14 amino acids. As DNA, the CDR3 is TGTGCCAGCAGCCCACAAGTCGCCAATCAGCCCCAGCATTTT. Protein: CASSPQVANQPQHF.

The chain joins TRBV4-1 to TRBJ1-5; 11 bases line up with TRBD1. This CDR3 has 17 residues. The germline V gene has CDR1 MGHRA and CDR2 YSYEKL. J gave up 5 bases and V 4 bases, and 10 bases lay outside the gene matches. The CDR3 DNA sequence: TGCGCCAGCAGCCCCCATGGGACAGGGGGGATTTATCAGCCCCAGCATTTT. Protein product: CASSPHGTGGIYQPQHF.

V is TRBV12-3 or TRBV12-4 and J is TRBJ2-4; D tentatively fits TRBD1 or TRBD2 (5 bases each). This CDR3 comprises 15 residues. V lost 5 bases, J lost 8 bases, and 19 bases lay in between. CDR3 loop: CASSRWRGVGDIQYF. CDR3 in DNA: TGTGCCAGCAGTCGATGGCGAGGGGTTGGGGACATTCAGTACTTC.

The V and J genes are TRBV29-1 and TRBJ2-1; TRBD2 matches 11 bases. J gave up 10 bases and V 3 bases, and 8 bases lay outside the gene matches. The length of the CDR3 is 14 residues. CDR1 and CDR2 from the germline V gene are SQVTM and ANQGSEA. The CDR3 DNA is TGCAGCGTTGAGGGGACTAGCGGACTATTGGAGCAGTTCTTC. As protein: CSVEGTSGLLEQFF.

V and J are TRBV4-3 and TRBJ2-3; 11 bases align to TRBD2. This CDR3 has 17 amino acids. The germline V gene encodes CDR1 LGHNA and CDR2 YSLEER. V gave up 1 base and J gave up 2 bases; unmatched junction bases: 5. The CDR3 spells CASSQGTSGLFTDTQYF. Here the CDR3 DNA reads TGCGCCAGCAGCCAAGGGACTAGCGGGTTATTCACAGATACGCAGTATTTT.

This chain joins TRBV9 and TRBJ2-2; D gene ambiguous. Germline V lookup: CDR1 SGDLS, CDR2 YYNGEE. The CDR3 totals 16 residues. Trimming cost V 4 bases and J 0 bases, with 13 bases left between them. CDR3 residues: CASSRTGLANTGELFF. CDR3 bases: TGTGCCAGCAGCCGTACGGGCCTCGCGAACACCGGGGAGCTGTTTTTT.

Comments on this clonotype: This may be a read error: a much more frequent sequence differs by one nucleotide. The conserved phenylalanine or tryptophan is not found at the CDR3 terminus, so this likely reflects a read error. The rearrangement uses TRBV15 and TRBJ2-5, with a possible D match to TRBD2 (6 bases). Germline assignment: CDR1 LNHNV and CDR2 YYDKDF (reference sequence). The CDR3 has 16 amino acids. V was cut by 0 bases and J by 5 bases, with 16 bases left in between. The DNA for the CDR3 is TGTGCCACCAGCAGAGACAGGGTGGCGGGATGGGAGACCCAGTACTTA. Translating it yields CATSRDRVAGWETQYL.

This clonotype was seen ten or more times. The V and J genes are TRBV18 and TRBJ2-5; no firm D call. Germline CDR1 reads KGHSH; CDR2 reads LQKENI. Trimming removed 2 bases from V and 5 bases from J, with 3 bases in between. CDR3 length: 11 residues. CDR3 nucleotides: TGTGCCAGCTCACCATCGGAGACCCAGTACTTC. Protein product: CASSPSETQYF.